These 16 T cell receptor beta chains share one sample of origin, sequenced in a study of neurological immune-mediated disorders. TCRdb used MiXCR to reprocess the 5' RACE reads, holding one entry per CDR3 protein. The repertoire includes about 70,000 distinct CDR3 sequences, around 4.8% of them detected once, and roughly 2% sits in the top ten. The sequencing sample was made of PBMCs. All receptors come from a woman in her seventies with multiple sclerosis.

Only a few counts were recorded for this clonotype. This sequence joins TRBV7-2 and TRBJ1-2; D possibly corresponds to TRBD1 (5 bases). Germline V CDR1 and CDR2: SGHTA, FQGNSA. V was cut by 5 bases and J by 8 bases, with 18 bases left in between. The CDR3 spans 14 residues. The CDR3 nucleotides read TGTGCCAGCAGCCATCGACAGATTCCGGAGGGCTACACCTTC. Amino acid sequence: CASSHRQIPEGYTF.

This clonotype was counted ten times or more. The genes are TRBV3-1 and TRBJ1-3, with a tentative D call TRBD1 (5 bases). Germline CDR1 reads LGHDT; CDR2 reads YNNKEL (reference sequence). The ends were cut back, 4 bases at V and 3 bases at J, with 16 bases in the middle. The CDR3 is 16 residues long. CDR3 DNA: TGTGCCAGCAGCCCGGGGAGACGGGGCGATGGAAACACCATATATTTT. Protein: CASSPGRRGDGNTIYF.

This clonotype was seen a handful of times. The chain couples TRBV12-3 or TRBV12-4 to TRBJ1-5, with D hard to call. Trimming removed 1 base from V and 4 bases from J, with 11 bases in between. The CDR3 consists of 15 residues. The CDR3 region is CASSLEGRGNQPQHF. The CDR3 DNA reads as TGTGCCAGCAGTTTAGAAGGAAGAGGTAATCAGCCCCAGCATTTT.

This clonotype was counted only a few times. The chain has TRBV18 and TRBJ2-1; no clear D. The CDR3 has 12 amino acids. Trimming removed 0 bases from V and 4 bases from J, with 1 base in between. The germline V gene has CDR1 KGHSH and CDR2 LQKENI. The DNA for the CDR3 is TGTGCCAGCTCACCACCTTACAATGAGCAGTTCTTC. It codes for CASSPPYNEQFF.

This clonotype was found many times. The chain couples TRBV10-3 to TRBJ2-3; weak D call: TRBD2 (6 bases). The CDR3 extends over 13 amino acids. Trimming took 6 bases from V and 9 from J, leaving 16 bases between them. Germline assignment: CDR1 ENHRY and CDR2 SYGVKD. Here the CDR3 DNA reads TGTGCCATCAGAGCCCCGGGAGCACAGACGCAGTATTTT. As protein: CAIRAPGAQTQYF.

This CDR3 reads CASRGPSGWPRNTIYF. The CDR3 region has the DNA TGTGCCAGCAGGGGCCCCTCGGGGTGGCCCAGAAACACCATATATTTT. J is TRBJ1-3 and V is TRBV7-9; D gene unclear. V lost 6 bases to trimming and J lost 5 bases, with 20 bases between them. This CDR3 comprises 16 residues. Germline V lookup: CDR1 SEHNR, CDR2 FQNEAQ (reference sequence).

The chain recombines TRBV7-2 with TRBJ1-3, with a weak D call TRBD1 (5 bases). Germline V gene lookup returns CDR1 SGHTA and CDR2 FQGNSA. Trimming took 1 base from V and 2 from J, leaving 6 bases between them. This CDR3 region has 14 residues. DNA for the CDR3: TGTGCCAGCAGCTTAGGAGGGGCTGGAAACACCATATATTTT. Translation: CASSLGGAGNTIYF.

In its sample, this clonotype was seen a few times. This rearrangement joins TRBV29-1 to TRBJ1-1, with D tentatively TRBD1 (5 bases). Trimming left V 5 bases short and J 3 bases short, with 10 bases between. From germline, CDR1 is SQVTM and CDR2 ANQGSEA. The CDR3 totals 12 residues. CDR3 sequence (DNA): TGCAGCGTTCACGGGGGGGACACTGAAGCTTTCTTT. This encodes CSVHGGDTEAFF.

Ten or more counts support this clonotype. The chain uses TRBV5-1 and TRBJ1-1; D not certain. Germline CDR1 and CDR2: SGHRS and YFSETQ. The CDR3 runs 15 residues. The germline V and J ends were trimmed by 0 bases and 1 base, with 10 bases remaining between them. CDR3 loop: CASSLDGRRNTEAFF. The CDR3 nucleotides are TGCGCCAGCAGCTTGGATGGCAGGAGGAACACTGAAGCTTTCTTT.

This clonotype was seen many times. The rearrangement joins TRBV4-3 to TRBJ2-5; 10 nucleotides match TRBD1. Losses at the gene ends were 0 bases for V and 5 bases for J; bases not matched to a gene: 9. The CDR3 spans 17 residues. CDR1 LGHNA and CDR2 YSLEER come from the germline V gene. The CDR3 DNA sequence: TGCGCCAGCAGCCAAGATCGCTGGACAGGGGGACGGGAGACCCAGTACTTC. Translating it yields CASSQDRWTGGRETQYF.

This clonotype came up many times. CDR3 sequence (DNA): TGCAGTGCTAGCCCGACAGGCCCGAACACCGGGGAGCTGTTTTTT. It specifies CSASPTGPNTGELFF. The chain carries TRBV20-1 and TRBJ2-2; tentatively, D is TRBD1 (6 bases). Germline values: CDR1 DFQATT, CDR2 SNEGSKA (reference sequence). With 3 bases removed from V and 0 bases from J, the gap between germline ends came to 11 bases. There are 15 residues in the CDR3.

This rearrangement joins TRBV7-2 to TRBJ2-1, with TRBD2 matching over 11 bases. V lost 3 bases to trimming and J lost 0 bases; unmatched junction nucleotides: 1. Germline values: CDR1 SGHTA, CDR2 FQGNSA. The CDR3 has 16 residues. CDR3 region: CASSFSGRGSYNEQFF. DNA for the CDR3: TGTGCCAGCAGCTTTAGCGGGAGGGGCTCCTACAATGAGCAGTTCTTC.

At least ten counts were recorded for this clonotype. The chain has TRBV20-1 and TRBJ2-5; 14 bases are a match to TRBD2. The germline gives CDR1 DFQATT, CDR2 SNEGSKA (reference sequence). CDR3 length equals 15 residues. With V trimmed by 6 bases and J by 5 bases, 8 bases remained unmatched. The DNA for the CDR3 is TGCAGTGCCCCCGGGACTAGCGGGAGTGGGGAGACCCAGTACTTC. Translated: CSAPGTSGSGETQYF.

This clonotype was observed many times. This chain uses TRBV6-5 with TRBJ1-1, with unresolved D. V was trimmed by 0 bases and J by 2 bases, leaving 7 bases between them. There are 14 residues in the CDR3. Germline V gene sequence: CDR1 MNHEY, CDR2 SVGAGI. CDR3 sequence (DNA): TGTGCCAGCAGTTACTCGGTTTTTAACACTGAAGCTTTCTTT. Translated, it gives CASSYSVFNTEAFF.

This rearrangement joins TRBV7-2 to TRBJ2-5; D call uncertain. Germline V gene sequence: CDR1 SGHTA, CDR2 FQGNSA. This CDR3 has 15 amino acids. The V and J ends lost 5 bases and 5 bases respectively, with 18 bases between them. The CDR3 DNA sequence: TGTGCCAGCAGCCCCCAGACCGGAAACCGGGAGACCCAGTACTTC. Amino acid sequence: CASSPQTGNRETQYF. Combining the CDR3 with reference TRBV7-2 and TRBJ2-5 gives the whole variable domain GAGVSQSPSNKVTEKGKDVELRCDPISGHTALYWYRQSLGQGLEFLIYFQGNSAPDKSGLPSDRFSAERTGGSVSTLTIQRTQQEDSAVYLCASSPQTGNRETQYFGPGTRLLVL.

This clonotype was counted ten times or more. The chain is built from TRBV6-2 or TRBV6-3 and TRBJ2-7; possible D gene TRBD2, 5 bases. Per germline, CDR1 MNHEY and CDR2 SVGEGT. The ends were cut back, 5 bases at V and 0 bases at J, with 14 bases in the middle. The CDR3 is made up of 15 amino acids. In DNA, the CDR3 is TGTGCCAGCAGTCAGGCGGGTGCAAGCTCCTACGAGCAGTACTTC. Residues: CASSQAGASSYEQYF.